Sequencing of this T cell receptor beta chain was carried out in a study of regulatory T cells in long-lasting Graves disease. As for the study in general: Graves' patients diagnosed newly had used antithyroid drugs under 3 months. Study observations and caveats: Persistent Graves' patients showed reduced TCR diversity versus newly diagnosed patients.

The CDR3 has 14 amino acids. The germline V and J ends were trimmed by 5 bases and 6 bases, with 17 bases remaining between them. CDR1 and CDR2 (germline): DFQATT, SNEGSKA (reference sequence). Documented time point: newly diagnosed GD, antithyroid drugs for less than 3 months. The authors made the TCR library using RNA they extracted from PBMCs. CDR3-region Arm-PCR and iRepertoire HTBI primers produced the TCR beta libraries. One entry per CDR3 protein, called by TCRdb with MiXCR from the multiplex PCR reads. The table shows some 600,000 distinct CDR3 sequences, with more than 15% occurring only once. As to this clonotype: Its antigen is not identified.

This same sample was also taken into another study, of T cells in Graves' hyperthyroidism and ophthalmopathy. This second study says: The hyperthyroidism patients had all been newly diagnosed, and their disease duration was under 2 months. Their ages ranged from 18 to 65 years. From stable hyperthyroidism, ophthalmopathy was set apart by a 13 V-J model.

This clonotype originated in a man aged 18 to 30 with Graves disease. This sequence joins TRBV20-1 and TRBJ2-1, with D maybe TRBD1 (6 bases). The sample here was peripheral blood mononuclear cells (PBMCs), taken at new diagnosis, from a patient treated with antithyroid drugs. CDR3 nucleotide sequence: TGCAGTGCTTCCCGGGACATGAGGGGCAATGAGCAGTTCTTC. As protein: CSASRDMRGNEQFF.